This T cell receptor (beta chain) derives from a study of identical twins. Study-wide points: Cord blood's abundant beta clonotypes had fewer insertions, unlike memory repertoires.

Trimming stripped 3 bases from V and 1 base from J, with 12 bases between. There are 15 residues in the CDR3. TCRdb reanalysed the 5' RACE reads using MiXCR and keeps one entry per CDR3 protein. The sample records some 560,000 distinct CDR3 sequences, approximately 9.6% being singletons. This clonotype was seen many times. The antigen remains undetermined. These sequences were also reported in another study, on yellow fever vaccine responses in identical twins. That work states: Each twin's T cell response to the vaccine was reported to look partly convergent and partly personalized.

The sample taken for sequencing was PBMCs. The clonotype comes from a woman between 18 and 29 years old in good health. V gene TRBV12-3 or TRBV12-4 combines with J gene TRBJ2-5; D gene ambiguous. The CDR3 region has the DNA TGTGCCAGCAGTTTCAGCTTGGGCTTCCAAGAGACCCAGTACTTC. It yields the protein CASSFSLGFQETQYF.